This T cell receptor beta chain originates from a study of blood T cell repertoires in COVID-19. Trimming took 4 bases from V and 0 from J, leaving 19 bases between them. The CDR3 runs to 18 residues. Germline loops: CDR1 LGHNA, CDR2 YSLEER. The method was immunoSEQ multiplex PCR; TCRdb's version includes in-frame clones alone and lacks a portion of them. The sample holds 120,000 to 150,000 clones, around nine tenths seen once. Specimen: peripheral blood. The TCR originated in a woman between 35 and 50 years old with acute or convalescent COVID-19. The V call is TRBV4-3, the J call TRBJ1-3; D ambiguous. The CDR3 nucleotides are TGCGCCAGCAGCCGCCGAAGATCACAGTCAGACTCTGGAAACACCATATATTTT. Translated, it gives CASSRRRSQSDSGNTIYF.